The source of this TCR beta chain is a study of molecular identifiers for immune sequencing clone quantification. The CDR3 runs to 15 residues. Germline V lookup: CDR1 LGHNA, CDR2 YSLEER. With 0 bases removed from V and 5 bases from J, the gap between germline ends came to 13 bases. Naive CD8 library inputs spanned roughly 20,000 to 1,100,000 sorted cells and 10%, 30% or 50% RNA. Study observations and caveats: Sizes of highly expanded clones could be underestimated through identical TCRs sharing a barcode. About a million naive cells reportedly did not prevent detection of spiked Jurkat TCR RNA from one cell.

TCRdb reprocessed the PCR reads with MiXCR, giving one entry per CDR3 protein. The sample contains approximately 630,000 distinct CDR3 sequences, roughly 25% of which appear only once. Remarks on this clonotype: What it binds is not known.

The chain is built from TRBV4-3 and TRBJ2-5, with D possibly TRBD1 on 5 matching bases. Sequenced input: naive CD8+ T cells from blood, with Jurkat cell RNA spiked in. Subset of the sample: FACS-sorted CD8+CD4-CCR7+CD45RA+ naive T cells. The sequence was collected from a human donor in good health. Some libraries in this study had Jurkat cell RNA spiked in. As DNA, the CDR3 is TGCGCCAGCAGCCAAGAGTGGCAGGGTAGGGAGACCCAGTACTTC. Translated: CASSQEWQGRETQYF.